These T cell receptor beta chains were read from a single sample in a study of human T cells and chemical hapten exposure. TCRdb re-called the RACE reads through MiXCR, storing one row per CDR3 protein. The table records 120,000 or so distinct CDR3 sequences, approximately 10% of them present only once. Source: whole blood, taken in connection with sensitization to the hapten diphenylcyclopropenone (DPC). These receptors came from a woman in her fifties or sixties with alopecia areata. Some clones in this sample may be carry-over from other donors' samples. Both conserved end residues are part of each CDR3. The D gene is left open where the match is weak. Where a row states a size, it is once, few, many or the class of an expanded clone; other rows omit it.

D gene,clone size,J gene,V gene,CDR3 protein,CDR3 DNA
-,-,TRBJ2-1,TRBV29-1,CSVQFGFDEQFF,TGCAGCGTTCAATTTGGGTTTGATGAGCAGTTCTTC
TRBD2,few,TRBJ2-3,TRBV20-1,CSAERSSGFTDTQYF,TGCAGTGCTGAAAGATCTAGCGGGTTCACAGATACGCAGTATTTT
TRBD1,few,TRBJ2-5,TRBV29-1,CSVGTGGTETQYF,TGCAGCGTCGGCACAGGGGGCACGGAGACCCAGTACTTC
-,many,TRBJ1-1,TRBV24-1,CATSDRRSTEAFF,TGTGCCACCAGTGATCGTAGGAGCACTGAAGCTTTCTTT
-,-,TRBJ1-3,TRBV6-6,CASSYSGPKPIYF,TGTGCCAGCAGTTACTCCGGACCTAAGCCCATATATTTT
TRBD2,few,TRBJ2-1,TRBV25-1,CASSDGGRANEQFF,TGTGCCAGCAGTGATGGTGGGAGGGCCAATGAGCAGTTCTTC
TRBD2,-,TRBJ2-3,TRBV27,CASSLATRGGNTQYF,TGTGCCAGCAGTTTAGCTACCCGCGGGGGAAATACGCAGTATTTT
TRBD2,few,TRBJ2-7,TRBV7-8,CASSPSGGPWEQYF,TGTGCCAGCAGCCCTAGCGGGGGGCCGTGGGAGCAGTACTTC
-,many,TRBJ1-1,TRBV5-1,CASSLGSEAFF,TGCGCCAGCAGCTTGGGTTCAGAAGCTTTCTTT
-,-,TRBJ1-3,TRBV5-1,CASSPVTRNSGNTIYF,TGCGCCAGCAGCCCGGTAACTCGAAACTCTGGAAACACCATATATTTT
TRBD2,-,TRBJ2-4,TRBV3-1,CASSQVGGRGAKNIQYF,TGTGCCAGCAGCCAAGTTGGCGGGAGGGGGGCCAAAAACATTCAGTACTTC
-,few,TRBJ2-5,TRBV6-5,CASSYSTGGETQYF,TGTGCCAGCAGTTACTCAACAGGCGGAGAGACCCAGTACTTC
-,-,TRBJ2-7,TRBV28,CASSLSAYEQYF,TGTGCCAGCAGTTTATCCGCCTACGAGCAGTACTTC
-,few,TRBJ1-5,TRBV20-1,CSAREGSNQPQHF,TGCAGTGCTAGAGAGGGAAGCAATCAGCCCCAGCATTTT
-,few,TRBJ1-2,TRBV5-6,CASSLDGTHGYTF,TGTGCCAGCAGCTTGGACGGTACCCATGGCTACACCTTC
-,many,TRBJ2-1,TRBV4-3,CASSPTESSYNEQFF,TGCGCCAGCAGTCCTACAGAGAGCTCCTACAATGAGCAGTTCTTC
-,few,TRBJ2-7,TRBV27,CASGPGTELSKQYF,TGTGCCAGCGGACCCGGGACGGAGCTTTCGAAGCAGTACTTC
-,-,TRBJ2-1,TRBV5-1,CASSLGTLNEQFF,TGCGCCAGCAGCTTGGGGACTCTCAATGAGCAGTTCTTC
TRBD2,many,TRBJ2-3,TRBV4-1,CASSRDSGGASTDTQYF,TGCGCCAGCAGCCGAGATAGCGGGGGAGCTAGCACAGATACGCAGTATTTT
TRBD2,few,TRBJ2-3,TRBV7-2,CASSLASGGGRDTQYF,TGTGCCAGCAGCTTAGCTAGCGGGGGAGGCAGAGATACGCAGTATTTT
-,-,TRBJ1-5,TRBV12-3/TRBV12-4,CASSPGRNQPQHF,TGTGCCAGCAGTCCAGGACGGAATCAGCCCCAGCATTTT
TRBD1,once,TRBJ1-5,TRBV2,CASSEFQGANQPQHF,TGTGCCAGCAGTGAGTTCCAGGGGGCGAATCAGCCCCAGCATTTT
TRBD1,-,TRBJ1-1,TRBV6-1,CASSVGTGGASTEAFF,TGTGCCAGCAGTGTCGGGACAGGAGGGGCCTCCACTGAAGCTTTCTTT
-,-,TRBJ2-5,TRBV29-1,CSVVAGSETQYF,TGCAGCGTTGTGGCCGGGAGTGAGACCCAGTACTTC
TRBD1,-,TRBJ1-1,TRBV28,CAIAGTGVGGTEAFF,TGTGCCATCGCCGGGACAGGGGTCGGGGGCACTGAAGCTTTCTTT
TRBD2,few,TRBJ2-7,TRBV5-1,CASNPSGGSYEQYF,TGCGCCAGCAACCCAAGCGGGGGGAGCTACGAGCAGTACTTC
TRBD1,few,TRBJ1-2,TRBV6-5,CASSYSQGDYGYTF,TGTGCCAGCAGTTATTCACAGGGGGACTATGGCTACACCTTC
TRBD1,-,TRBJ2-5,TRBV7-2,CASSSGTGFLQETQYF,TGTGCCAGCAGCTCCGGGACAGGGTTCCTACAAGAGACCCAGTACTTC
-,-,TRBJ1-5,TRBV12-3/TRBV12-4,CASSLNINQPQHF,TGTGCCAGCAGTTTAAATATCAATCAGCCCCAGCATTTT
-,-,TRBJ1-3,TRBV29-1,CSVREFSGNTIYF,TGCAGCGTTCGCGAGTTCTCTGGAAACACCATATATTTT
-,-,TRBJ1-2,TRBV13,CASSLGGQRDYGYTF,TGTGCCAGCAGCTTAGGCGGACAGAGAGACTATGGCTACACCTTC
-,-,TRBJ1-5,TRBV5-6,CASSLGTIGQPQHF,TGTGCCAGCAGCTTGGGGACTATTGGTCAGCCCCAGCATTTT
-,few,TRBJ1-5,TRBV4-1,CASSQESTQGNQPQNF,TGCGCCAGCAGCCAAGAGAGCACACAGGGCAATCAGCCCCAGAATTTT
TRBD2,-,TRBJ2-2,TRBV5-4,CASSLRLAANTGELFF,TGTGCCAGCAGCCTTCGACTAGCCGCGAACACCGGGGAGCTGTTTTTT
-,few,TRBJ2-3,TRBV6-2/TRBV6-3,CASRISSTDTQYF,TGTGCCAGCAGGATTTCCAGCACAGATACGCAGTATTTT
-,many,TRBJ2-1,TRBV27,CASSLQGSYNEQFF,TGTGCCAGCAGCCTACAGGGTTCCTACAATGAGCAGTTCTTC
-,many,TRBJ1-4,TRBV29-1,CSVDRGSGEKLFF,TGCAGCGTTGACCGGGGTTCGGGTGAAAAACTGTTTTTT
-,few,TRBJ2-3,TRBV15,CATSRPRTDTQYF,TGTGCCACCAGCAGGCCCCGCACAGATACGCAGTATTTT
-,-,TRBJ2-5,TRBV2,CANSRDKETQYF,TGTGCCAACAGCCGGGACAAAGAGACCCAGTACTTC